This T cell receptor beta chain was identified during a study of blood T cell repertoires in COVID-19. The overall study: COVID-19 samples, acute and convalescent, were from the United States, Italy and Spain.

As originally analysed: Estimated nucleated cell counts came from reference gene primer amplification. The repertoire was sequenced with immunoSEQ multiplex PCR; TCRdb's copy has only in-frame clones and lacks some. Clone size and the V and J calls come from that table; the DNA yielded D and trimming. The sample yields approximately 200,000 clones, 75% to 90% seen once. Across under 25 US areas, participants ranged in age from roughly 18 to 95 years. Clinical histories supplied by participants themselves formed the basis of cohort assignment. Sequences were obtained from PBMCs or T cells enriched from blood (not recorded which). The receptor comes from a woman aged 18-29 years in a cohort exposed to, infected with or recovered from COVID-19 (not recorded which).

The CDR3 is CASSSSTNDNSPLHF. CDR3 coding DNA: TGTGCCAGCAGTTCCAGCACTAACGATAATTCACCCCTCCACTTT. The chain carries TRBV6-5 and TRBJ1-6; D is ambiguous. Germline V gene sequence: CDR1 MNHEY, CDR2 SVGAGI. The CDR3 is made up of 15 amino acids. The ends were cut back, 4 bases at V and 5 bases at J, with 12 bases in the middle.